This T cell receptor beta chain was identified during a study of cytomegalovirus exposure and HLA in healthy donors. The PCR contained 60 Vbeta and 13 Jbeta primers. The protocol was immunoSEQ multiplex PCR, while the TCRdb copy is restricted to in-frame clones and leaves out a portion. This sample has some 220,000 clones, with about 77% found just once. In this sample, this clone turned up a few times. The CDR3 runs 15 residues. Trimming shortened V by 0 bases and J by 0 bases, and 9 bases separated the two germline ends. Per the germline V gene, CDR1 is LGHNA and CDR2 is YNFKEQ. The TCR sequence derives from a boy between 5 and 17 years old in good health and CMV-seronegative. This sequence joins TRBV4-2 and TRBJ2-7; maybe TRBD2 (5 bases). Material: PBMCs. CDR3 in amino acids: CASSQDPLVSYEQYF. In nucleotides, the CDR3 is TGTGCCAGCAGCCAAGATCCACTAGTCTCCTACGAGCAGTACTTC.